This T cell receptor beta chain was recovered during a study of T cells in Graves' hyperthyroidism and ophthalmopathy. Study conclusions and caveats: In blood, most of the thyroid clonotypes expanded above 0.001 were also present.

Template material for amplifying TCR beta CDR3 regions consisted of RNA transcripts. Carried out on the TCR CDR3, a first-round RT-PCR used the HTBI primer set. TCRdb independently ran MiXCR on the multiplex PCR reads; one entry per CDR3 protein. The table shows hundreds of thousands of distinct CDR3 sequences, with 35% to 45% occurring only once. Patients were excluded for uncontrolled infection, other autoimmune disease, pregnancy or lactation. The PBMCs were sourced from fresh peripheral blood (about 10 ml). Worth noting for this clonotype: Its cognate antigen is unknown.

Material: blood. This clonotype was obtained from a man younger than 35 with Graves' hyperthyroidism.

The CDR3 loop reads CASSYYGTGVNYGYTF. The DNA for the CDR3 is TGTGCCAGCAGTTACTATGGGACAGGGGTGAACTATGGCTACACCTTC. The chain links TRBV25-1 to TRBJ1-2; 10 bases agree with TRBD1. This CDR3 is built from 16 residues. The V gene's germline CDR1 is MGHDK and CDR2 SYGVNS. Trimming at V came to 5 bases and at J to 2 bases, leaving 8 bases not matched to a gene.